These 18 T cell receptor beta chains share one sample of origin, sequenced in a study of beta chain features in type 1 diabetes. Their antigens are not known. cDNA synthesis used the whole RNA isolate, giving expressed TCRB sequences. Assay used: immunoSEQ multiplex PCR; TCRdb lists only in-frame clones, some missing. The repertoire holds hundreds of thousands of clones, with 11% to 15% as singletons. Study results and caveats: Shortening of TCRB CDR3s, moderate but significant, appeared in all four CD4+ subsets of Type 1 diabetes patients.

The sequenced sample consisted of naive CD4+ T cells from blood. Receptors originate from a man aged 18-30 years with type 1 diabetes.

This clone was found a few times. The CDR3 reads CASSPGQFYEQYF. DNA of the CDR3: TGTGCCAGCAGCCCCGGACAGTTCTACGAGCAGTACTTC. The V call is TRBV7-2, the J call TRBJ2-7, with a tentative D call TRBD1 (6 bases). Trimming removed 5 bases at V and 3 bases at J, with 11 bases between. The CDR3 spans 13 residues. Looked up from germline, CDR1 is SGHTA and CDR2 is FQGNSA.

The V and J genes are TRBV9 and TRBJ2-1; 10 nucleotides match TRBD2. CDR1 SGDLS and CDR2 YYNGEE come from the germline V gene. The CDR3 is made up of 16 amino acids. The trim removed 3 bases at V and 2 bases at J, leaving 5 bases unmatched. CDR3 in DNA: TGTGCCAGCAGCGGGACCGGGACTAGCGCCTACAATGAGCAGTTCTTC. Translating it yields CASSGTGTSAYNEQFF.

The chain couples TRBV15 to TRBJ1-3; no reliable D call. Germline V gene lookup returns CDR1 LNHNV and CDR2 YYDKDF (reference sequence). The CDR3 extends over 15 amino acids. With 4 bases removed from V and 0 bases from J, the gap between germline ends came to 10 bases. The CDR3 region has the DNA TGTGCCACCAGCATGGGCGGAACCTCTGGAAACACCATATATTTT. This codes for CATSMGGTSGNTIYF.

This clone was detected only a few times. The V gene is TRBV19, the J gene TRBJ2-1; a possible D gene is TRBD1 (6 bases). V was clipped by 5 bases and J by 9 bases, with 14 bases between them. The CDR3 consists of 13 residues. The germline gives CDR1 LNHDA, CDR2 SQIVND (reference sequence). CDR3 residues: CASSGGREPEQFF. In DNA, the CDR3 is TGTGCCAGTAGTGGGGGCAGGGAGCCTGAGCAGTTCTTC.

With respect to this clone: Other DNA sequences in this specimen translate into the identical CDR3. This chain joins TRBV20-1 and TRBJ1-2, with D perhaps matching TRBD1 (5 bases). Trimming shortened V by 6 bases and J by 4 bases, and 9 bases separated the two germline ends. The germline V gene has CDR1 DFQATT and CDR2 SNEGSKA (reference sequence). This CDR3 spans 11 amino acids. The chain's CDR3 is CSARQGYGYTF. CDR3 nucleotide sequence: TGCAGTGCAAGGCAGGGCTATGGCTACACCTTC.

The chain carries TRBV29-1 and TRBJ1-1, with 7 positions matching TRBD1. The CDR3 covers 17 residues. V shed 4 bases and J 0 bases; nucleotides not matched to a gene: 14. In germline, CDR1 is SQVTM, CDR2 ANQGSEA. The CDR3 is CSVAALAGTVMNTEAFF. In nucleotides, the CDR3 is TGCAGCGTTGCCGCGTTAGCCGGGACAGTTATGAACACTGAAGCTTTCTTT.

The CDR3 spells CASSGRFDAYEQYF. For the CDR3, the DNA is TGTGCCAGCAGTGGCCGCTTTGACGCCTACGAGCAGTACTTC. This chain joins TRBV25-1 and TRBJ2-7, with D unresolved. The CDR3 totals 14 residues. Germline CDR1 and CDR2: MGHDK and SYGVNS. The ends were cut back, 4 bases at V and 2 bases at J, with 12 bases in the middle.

This clone was found once. The identical CDR3 is also encoded by other nucleotide sequences in the sample. The chain links TRBV27 to TRBJ2-3; D gene uncertain. The CDR3 has 12 residues. Trimming pared 0 bases from V and 5 bases from J, leaving 3 bases between. Germline V gene data show CDR1 as MNHEY and CDR2 as SMNVEV (reference sequence). As DNA, the CDR3 is TGTGCCAGCAGTTTATCTGGAGATACGCAGTATTTT. It encodes CASSLSGDTQYF.

Written as DNA, the CDR3 is TGTGCCAGCAATACGGGACCTAGGAGCTCCTACGAGCAGTACTTC. Translation gives CASNTGPRSSYEQYF. The J gene is TRBJ2-7, the V gene TRBV5-4, with D perhaps assigned TRBD1 or TRBD2 (5 bases each). V was pared by 6 bases and J by 0 bases, with 16 bases between. The CDR3 sequence is 15 residues long. Germline V lookup: CDR1 SGHNT, CDR2 YYREEE (reference sequence).

The gene calls are TRBV29-1 and TRBJ1-2; TRBD1 is a possible D gene (5 bases). The germline gives CDR1 SQVTM, CDR2 ANQGSEA. The CDR3 loop spans 13 amino acids. Trimming pared 6 bases from V and 5 bases from J, leaving 16 bases between. The CDR3 sequence is CSVRTGASYGYTF. The CDR3 nucleotides are TGCAGCGTCAGAACCGGGGCTTCTTATGGCTACACCTTC.

The CDR3 reads CAISPPERSTDTQYF. The CDR3 DNA reads as TGTGCCATCAGTCCCCCGGAGCGGAGCACAGATACGCAGTATTTT. The V gene is TRBV10-3, the J gene TRBJ2-3; possibly TRBD2 for D (5 bases). Germline loops: CDR1 ENHRY, CDR2 SYGVKD. This CDR3 region has 15 residues. Trimming took off 5 bases at V and 0 bases at J, with 12 bases between the two ends.

This clone was picked up a small number of times. This chain connects TRBV7-9 to TRBJ2-7, with TRBD1 identical over 8 bases. Looked up from germline, CDR1 is SEHNR and CDR2 is FQNEAQ (reference sequence). With 4 bases clipped from V and 3 bases from J, the junction kept 11 bases outside the gene matches. The CDR3 sequence is 16 residues long. DNA for the CDR3: TGTGCCAGCAGCTCGAGTGCACGGGACAGGCTCTACGAGCAGTACTTC. This translates into CASSSSARDRLYEQYF.

A few counts support this clone. This chain uses TRBV2 with TRBJ2-7; 14 bases map to TRBD2. The CDR3 loop spans 16 amino acids. Losses at the gene ends were 7 bases for V and 7 bases for J; bases not matched to a gene: 12. CDR1 is SNHLY and CDR2 is FYNNEI in the germline V gene. CDR3 protein: CASNRGLAGGNEEQYF. For the CDR3, the DNA is TGTGCCAGCAATAGAGGACTAGCGGGAGGAAATGAGGAGCAGTACTTC.

This clone was observed a few times. The chain links TRBV7-2 to TRBJ1-1; D gene uncertain. V was shortened by 5 bases and J by 1 base, with 14 bases between the two germline ends. Germline CDR1 is SGHTA and CDR2 is FQGNSA. The CDR3 spans 15 residues. The CDR3 loop is CASSSRQQRNTEAFF. CDR3 nucleotide sequence: TGTGCCAGCAGCAGCCGTCAACAGAGGAACACTGAAGCTTTCTTT.

CDR3 loop: CASSLAMGQETQYF. CDR3 bases: TGTGCCAGCAGCTTAGCGATGGGCCAAGAGACCCAGTACTTC. The V and J genes are TRBV5-4 and TRBJ2-5; D gene unclear. Per the germline V gene, CDR1 is SGHNT and CDR2 is YYREEE (reference sequence). The ends were cut back, 2 bases at V and 1 base at J, with 9 bases in the middle. This CDR3 has 14 residues.

This clone has more than one count but fewer than ten. V gene TRBV30 combines with J gene TRBJ1-2; D gene uncertain. V was clipped by 0 bases and J by 6 bases, with 8 bases between them. This CDR3 spans 12 amino acids. In germline, CDR1 is GTSNPN, CDR2 SVGIG (reference sequence). CDR3 region: CAWSVRVHGYTF. The CDR3 region has the DNA TGTGCCTGGAGTGTTAGGGTGCATGGCTACACCTTC.

V gene TRBV10-3 combines with J gene TRBJ1-2; D might be TRBD1 (6 bases). The CDR3 runs to 17 residues. Germline-derived CDR1 and CDR2 are ENHRY and SYGVKD. Trimming removed 0 bases from V and 4 bases from J, with 18 bases in between. Here the CDR3 DNA reads TGTGCCATCAGTGAGTCGGTCATCCAGGGGCAGATCTATGGCTACACCTTC. Translating it yields CAISESVIQGQIYGYTF.

V gene TRBV28 combines with J gene TRBJ2-5, with 8 bases fitting TRBD2. There are 16 residues in the CDR3. Germline values: CDR1 MDHEN, CDR2 SYDVKM. The V segment lost 7 bases and the J segment 5 bases; nucleotides outside the gene matches: 15. The CDR3 DNA sequence: TGTGCCAGCACCCTCGGGGGGGCCCCCGGGTACGAGACCCAGTACTTC. The encoded protein is CASTLGGAPGYETQYF.